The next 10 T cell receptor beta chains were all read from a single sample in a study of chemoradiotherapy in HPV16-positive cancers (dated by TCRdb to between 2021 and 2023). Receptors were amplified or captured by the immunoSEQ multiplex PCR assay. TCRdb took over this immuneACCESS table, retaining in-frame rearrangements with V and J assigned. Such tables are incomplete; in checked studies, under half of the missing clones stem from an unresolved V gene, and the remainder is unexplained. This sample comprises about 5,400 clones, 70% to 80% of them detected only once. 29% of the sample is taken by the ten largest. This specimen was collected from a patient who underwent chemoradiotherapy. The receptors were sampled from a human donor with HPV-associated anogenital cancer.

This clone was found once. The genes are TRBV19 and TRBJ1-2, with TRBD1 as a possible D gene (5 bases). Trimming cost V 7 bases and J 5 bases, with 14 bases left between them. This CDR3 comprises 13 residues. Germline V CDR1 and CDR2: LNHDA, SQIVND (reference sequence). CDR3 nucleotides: TGTGCCAGTAATTCAGGGCCTGGGTATGGCTACACCTTC. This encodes CASNSGPGYGYTF.

Written as DNA, the CDR3 is TGTGCCAGCTCACCATGGAAAGTCTTCGGCGGGGTAATAGATACGCAGTATTTT. It translates to CASSPWKVFGGVIDTQYF. The chain combines TRBV18 with TRBJ2-3; a possible D gene is TRBD2 (6 bases). Trimming took off 2 bases at V and 5 bases at J, with 23 bases between the two ends. CDR1 is KGHSH and CDR2 is LQKENI in the germline V gene. The CDR3 loop spans 18 amino acids.

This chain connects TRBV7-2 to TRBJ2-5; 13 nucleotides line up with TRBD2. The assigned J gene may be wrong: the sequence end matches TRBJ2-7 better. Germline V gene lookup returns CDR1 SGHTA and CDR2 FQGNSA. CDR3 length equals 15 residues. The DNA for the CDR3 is TGTGCCAGCAGCTCCCGACTAGCGGGAGGCTACGAGCAGTACTTC. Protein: CASSSRLAGGYEQYF.

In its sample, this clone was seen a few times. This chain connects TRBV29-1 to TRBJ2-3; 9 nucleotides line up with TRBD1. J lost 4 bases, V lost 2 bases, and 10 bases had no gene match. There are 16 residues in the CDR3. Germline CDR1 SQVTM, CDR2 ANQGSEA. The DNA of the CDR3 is TGCAGCGTTGAAACCGGACAGGGGCCGGCTTCAGATACGCAGTATTTT. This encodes CSVETGQGPASDTQYF.

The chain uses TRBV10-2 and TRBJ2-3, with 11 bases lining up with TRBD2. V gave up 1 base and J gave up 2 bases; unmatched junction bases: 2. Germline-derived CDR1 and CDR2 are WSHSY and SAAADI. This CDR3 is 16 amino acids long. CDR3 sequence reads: CASSEYSGGATDTQYF. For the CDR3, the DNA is TGCGCCAGCAGTGAGTATAGCGGGGGGGCCACAGATACGCAGTATTTT.

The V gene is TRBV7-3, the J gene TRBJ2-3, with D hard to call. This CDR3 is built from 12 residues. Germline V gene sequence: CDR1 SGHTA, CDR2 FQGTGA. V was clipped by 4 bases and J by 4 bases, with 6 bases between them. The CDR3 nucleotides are TGTGCCAGCAGCTCCAATTCAGATACGCAGTATTTT. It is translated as CASSSNSDTQYF. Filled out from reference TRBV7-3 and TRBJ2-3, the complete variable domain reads GAGVSQTPSNKVTEKGKYVELRCDPISGHTALYWYRQSLGQGPEFLIYFQGTGAADDSGLPNDRFFAVRPEGSVSTLKIQRTERGDSAVYLCASSSNSDTQYFGPGTRLTVL.

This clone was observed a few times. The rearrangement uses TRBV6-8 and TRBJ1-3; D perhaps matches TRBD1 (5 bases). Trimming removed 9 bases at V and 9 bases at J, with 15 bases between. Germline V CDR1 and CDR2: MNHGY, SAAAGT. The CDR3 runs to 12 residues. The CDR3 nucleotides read TGTGCCAGGGAGGGAAGGGGCGGCACCATATATTTT. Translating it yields CAREGRGGTIYF.

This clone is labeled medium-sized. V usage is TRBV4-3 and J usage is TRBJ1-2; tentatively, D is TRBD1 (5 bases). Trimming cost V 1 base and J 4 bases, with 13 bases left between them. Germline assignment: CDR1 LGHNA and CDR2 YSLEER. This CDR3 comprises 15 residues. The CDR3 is CASSQGRGGAYGYTF. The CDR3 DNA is TGCGCCAGCAGCCAAGGTCGTGGGGGAGCCTATGGCTACACCTTC.

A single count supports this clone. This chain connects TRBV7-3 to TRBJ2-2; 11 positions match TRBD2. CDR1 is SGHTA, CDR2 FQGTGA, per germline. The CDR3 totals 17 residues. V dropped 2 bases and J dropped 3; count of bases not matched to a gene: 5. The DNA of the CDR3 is TGTGCCAGCAGCTTAGTACTAGCGGGAGCGTACACCGGGGAGCTGTTTTTT. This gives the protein CASSLVLAGAYTGELFF.

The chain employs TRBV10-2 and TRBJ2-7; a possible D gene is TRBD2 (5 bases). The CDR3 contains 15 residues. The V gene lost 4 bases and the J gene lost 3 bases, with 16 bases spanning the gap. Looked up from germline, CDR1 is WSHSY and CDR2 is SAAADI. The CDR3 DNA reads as TGCGCCAGCAGTGGAGCCGCGGGCGGACTCTACGAGCAGTACGTC. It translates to CASSGAAGGLYEQYV.